This entry lists 24 T cell receptor beta chains sequenced from one sample in a study of cytomegalovirus exposure and HLA in healthy donors. TCRdb keeps only in-frame clones here, not all; method: immunoSEQ multiplex PCR. This table has 120,000 or so clones, over 75% appearing once. The sequencing sample was made of PBMCs. The receptors here all came from a young woman in good health and CMV-seronegative.

The chain recombines TRBV2 with TRBJ1-1; 7 bases fit TRBD1. Germline CDR1 SNHLY, CDR2 FYNNEI. V shed 7 bases, J shed 1 base, and the junction held 3 bases outside the gene matches. CDR3 length equals 13 residues. The CDR3 DNA follows: TGTGCCAGCACCGGACAGGAGAACACTGAAGCTTTCTTT. Its protein product is CASTGQENTEAFF.

The chain combines TRBV6-6 with TRBJ1-1, with TRBD1 as a possible D gene (6 bases). V lost 8 bases to trimming and J lost 5 bases, with 18 bases between them. The CDR3 is 14 residues long. In germline, CDR1 is MNHNY, CDR2 SVGAGI (reference sequence). In DNA form, the CDR3 reads TGTGCCAGCGTTCCTCACAGGGAATTGACTGAAGCTTTCTTT. Amino acid sequence: CASVPHRELTEAFF.

V and J are TRBV11-2 and TRBJ2-3; TRBD2 aligns across 16 bases. The CDR3 has 18 amino acids. Germline V lookup: CDR1 SGHAT, CDR2 FQNNGV. The V gene end was trimmed by 5 bases and the J gene end by 4 bases; junction bases not matched to a gene: 9. In DNA form, the CDR3 reads TGTGCCAGCAGCGGCCCGGGACTAGCGGGGGGGAAGTCAGATACGCAGTATTTT. This gives the protein CASSGPGLAGGKSDTQYF.

The chain couples TRBV28 to TRBJ1-5; D is unclear. Germline V gene data show CDR1 as MDHEN and CDR2 as SYDVKM. Trimming removed 8 bases from V and 3 bases from J, with 17 bases in between. The CDR3 contains 15 residues. CDR3 nucleotides: TGTGCCAGCTCCTATAGACACGTCCTCAATCAGCCCCAGCATTTT. Amino acids: CASSYRHVLNQPQHF.

This chain uses TRBV7-6 with TRBJ2-1; D not certain. Germline CDR1 and CDR2: SGHVS and FNYEAQ. V was shortened by 2 bases and J by 10 bases, with 12 bases between the two germline ends. The CDR3 length is 13 residues. Written as DNA, the CDR3 is TGTGCCAGCAGCTTAAGGAGCCTTCGGGAGCAGTTCTTC. Translation gives CASSLRSLREQFF.

V gene TRBV7-2 combines with J gene TRBJ1-1; TRBD1 agrees at 8 bases. In germline, CDR1 is SGHTA, CDR2 FQGNSA. V was clipped by 6 bases and J by 4 bases; unmatched bases: 4. The CDR3 has 13 amino acids. In nucleotides, the CDR3 is TGTGCCAGCAGACGGACAGGGCGCACTGAAGCTTTCTTT. Translated: CASRRTGRTEAFF.

The rearrangement uses TRBV5-1 and TRBJ1-4; perhaps TRBD1 as D (6 bases). Trimming took 5 bases from V and 0 from J, leaving 14 bases between them. The CDR3 is made up of 16 amino acids. Germline assignment: CDR1 SGHRS and CDR2 YFSETQ. DNA of the CDR3: TGCGCCAGCAGACCCGGACAGTCGGCAACTAATGAAAAACTGTTTTTT. It codes for CASRPGQSATNEKLFF.

The chain uses TRBV5-4 and TRBJ1-4, with TRBD1 matching over 10 bases. The V gene end was trimmed by 3 bases and the J gene end by 7 bases; junction bases not matched to a gene: 3. There are 14 residues in the CDR3. Looked up from germline, CDR1 is SGHNT and CDR2 is YYREEE (reference sequence). CDR3 region: CASSSGQGFEKLFF. The CDR3 nucleotides are TGTGCCAGCAGCTCGGGACAGGGGTTTGAAAAACTGTTTTTT. Based on the CDR3 plus reference TRBV5-4 and TRBJ1-4, the full variable domain is ETGVTQSPTHLIKTRGQQVTLRCSSQSGHNTVSWYQQALGQGPQFIFQYYREEENGRGNFPPRFSGLQFPNYSSELNVNALELDDSALYLCASSSGQGFEKLFFGSGTQLSVL.

This chain links TRBV7-9 with TRBJ2-4; 8 nucleotides match TRBD1. This CDR3 has 16 residues. The germline V gene has CDR1 SEHNR and CDR2 FQNEAQ (reference sequence). V gave up 5 bases and J gave up 0 bases; unmatched junction bases: 6. The CDR3 loop reads CASSPRDRLAKNIQYF. The CDR3 DNA sequence: TGTGCCAGCAGCCCGAGGGACAGGTTAGCCAAAAACATTCAGTACTTC.

The chain links TRBV6-1 to TRBJ1-2; 7 bases fit TRBD1. This CDR3 has 13 residues. Germline CDR1 is MNHNS and CDR2 is SASEGT. V was clipped by 0 bases and J by 6 bases; unmatched bases: 1. Written as DNA, the CDR3 is TGTGCCAGCAGTGAAGCAGGGGGCGATGGCTACACCTTC. Protein product: CASSEAGGDGYTF.

In DNA, the CDR3 is TGTGCCAGTAGTATTTCGGACTATGGCTACACCTTC. Translated, it gives CASSISDYGYTF. The J gene is TRBJ1-2, the V gene TRBV19, with unresolved D. This CDR3 is 12 amino acids long. The V end lost 3 bases, the J end lost 3 bases, and 5 bases lay between the germline ends. Germline CDR1 is LNHDA and CDR2 is SQIVND (reference sequence).

This rearrangement joins TRBV19 to TRBJ2-7, with TRBD1 identical over 7 bases. The V gene's germline CDR1 is LNHDA and CDR2 SQIVND (reference sequence). The CDR3 sequence is 14 residues long. With V trimmed by 7 bases and J by 3 bases, 9 bases remained unmatched. The CDR3 here is CASIPGDRHYEQYF. The CDR3 DNA follows: TGTGCCAGTATCCCCGGGGACAGACACTACGAGCAGTACTTC.

A note on this clone: A much larger clonotype is one base distant, so this may be a read error. This chain links TRBV6-1 with TRBJ2-1; the match to TRBD2 covers 11 bases. The germline V gene encodes CDR1 MNHNS and CDR2 SASEGT. V trimming: 0 bases; J trimming: 3 bases; junction bases outside the gene matches: 1. The CDR3 is made up of 16 amino acids. DNA for the CDR3: TGTGCCAGCAGTGAAGCTAGCGGGGGGGTCTACAATGAGCAGTTCTTC. Amino acid sequence: CASSEASGGVYNEQFF.

This rearrangement joins TRBV5-6 to TRBJ1-2, with a weak D call TRBD1 (5 bases). Trimming took off 0 bases at V and 0 bases at J, with 12 bases between the two ends. CDR3 length: 16 amino acids. In germline, CDR1 is SGHDT, CDR2 YYEEEE. CDR3 sequence: CASSLGGSFSNYGYTF. CDR3 nucleotides: TGTGCCAGCAGCTTGGGGGGCAGTTTTTCTAACTATGGCTACACCTTC.

CDR3 nucleotides: TGTGCCAGTAGTTCGGGCGGAGGAGCACTAGCGGGGGCTAGGAGAGAGACCCAGTACTTC. The encoded protein is CASSSGGGALAGARRETQYF. This chain uses TRBV19 with TRBJ2-5; 11 nucleotides agree with TRBD2. V shed 5 bases, J shed 4 bases, and the junction held 21 bases outside the gene matches. Germline V gene lookup returns CDR1 LNHDA and CDR2 SQIVND (reference sequence). This CDR3 is built from 20 residues. Drawing the rest from reference TRBV19 and TRBJ2-5, the complete variable domain is DGGITQSPKYLFRKEGQNVTLSCEQNLNHDAMYWYRQDPGQGLRLIYYSQIVNDFQKGDIAEGYSVSREKKESFPLTVTSAQKNPTAFYLCASSSGGGALAGARRETQYFGPGTRLLVL.

The chain recombines TRBV6-1 with TRBJ1-5; 11 bases line up with TRBD1. The CDR3 runs to 15 residues. After removal of 4 bases from V and 5 bases from J, the junction contained 4 bases not matched to a gene. Germline V gene sequence: CDR1 MNHNS, CDR2 SASEGT. Written as DNA, the CDR3 is TGTGCCAGCAGTGGGGACAGGGGGATGTATCAGCCCCAGCATTTT. Translating gives CASSGDRGMYQPQHF.

This clone appeared a few times. The chain is built from TRBV4-1 and TRBJ1-2; D possibly corresponds to TRBD1 (6 bases). Trimming shortened V by 1 base and J by 6 bases, and 15 bases separated the two germline ends. The CDR3 length is 15 residues. CDR1 and CDR2 (germline): MGHRA, YSYEKL. CDR3 coding DNA: TGCGCCAGCAGCCAAGTATTCCCAGGGGTCGATGGCTACACCTTC. Translation gives CASSQVFPGVDGYTF.

This clone was counted between two and nine times. The junction shows a germline mismatch at one end, possibly a read error. This chain uses TRBV5-1 with TRBJ2-1; TRBD2 matches at 11 bases. The length of the CDR3 is 15 residues. The germline CDR1 and CDR2 sequences are SGHRS and YFSETQ. The CDR3 DNA sequence: TGCGCCAGCAGCTTGGAGGCTAGCGGGGGGAGGGGCAGGCTCTTC. It specifies CASSLEASGGRGRLF.

V and J are TRBV15 and TRBJ2-5; D is undetermined. Trimming took 1 base from V and 1 from J, leaving 7 bases between them. Germline V gives CDR1 LNHNV, CDR2 YYDKDF (reference sequence). The CDR3 sequence is 14 residues long. The CDR3 DNA follows: TGTGCCACCAGCAGAGGAGACACCCAAGAGACCCAGTACTTC. It yields the protein CATSRGDTQETQYF.

This clone was detected a few times. The rearrangement joins TRBV18 to TRBJ1-5; TRBD1 matches at 9 bases. This CDR3 has 15 amino acids. Germline lookup yields CDR1 KGHSH and CDR2 LQKENI. Trimming at V came to 5 bases and at J to 7 bases, leaving 9 bases not matched to a gene. CDR3 residues: CASSSQGASEQPQHF. In nucleotides, the CDR3 is TGTGCCAGCTCATCACAGGGGGCCTCAGAACAGCCCCAGCATTTT.

The rearrangement links TRBV15 to TRBJ2-5, with D tentatively TRBD1 (6 bases). Per the germline V gene, CDR1 is LNHNV and CDR2 is YYDKDF (reference sequence). The length of the CDR3 is 14 residues. Trimming cost V 5 bases and J 1 base, with 11 bases left between them. The CDR3 DNA sequence: TGTGCCACCAGCGGTACAGGGACCCAAGAGACCCAGTACTTC. Protein sequence: CATSGTGTQETQYF.

The chain carries TRBV19 and TRBJ1-1; D remains unclear. The CDR3 loop spans 14 amino acids. Germline V gene lookup returns CDR1 LNHDA and CDR2 SQIVND (reference sequence). V dropped 0 bases and J dropped 6 bases, with 11 bases sitting between them. For the CDR3, the DNA is TGTGCCAGTAGTATAGAAGCGATGGGAGCTGAAGCTTTCTTT. It encodes CASSIEAMGAEAFF.

This rearrangement joins TRBV6-5 to TRBJ2-1; unclear D gene. V gave up 1 base and J gave up 2 bases, with 6 bases separating them. This CDR3 spans 14 amino acids. CDR1 is MNHEY, CDR2 SVGAGI, per germline. This chain's CDR3 is CASSYYSTYNEQFF. The CDR3 DNA follows: TGTGCCAGCAGTTACTACAGCACCTACAATGAGCAGTTCTTC.

This clone was picked up a small number of times. J is TRBJ1-6 and V is TRBV9, with 7 nucleotides matching TRBD1. The CDR3 runs to 14 residues. Trimming took 3 bases from V and 13 from J; bases not matched to a gene: 10. Germline values: CDR1 SGDLS, CDR2 YYNGEE. DNA of the CDR3: TGTGCCAGCAGCGGGACCCCGGACAGGTCCCCCCTCCACTTT. Residues: CASSGTPDRSPLHF. The whole variable domain, filled in from reference TRBV9 and TRBJ1-6, reads DSGVTQTPKHLITATGQRVTLRCSPRSGDLSVYWYQQSLDQGLQFLIQYYNGEERAKGNILERFSAQQFPDLHSELNLSSLELGDSALYFCASSGTPDRSPLHFGNGTRLTVT.